The TCR beta chain described here comes from a study of blood T cell repertoires in COVID-19. This clone was detected a few times. The CDR3 is made up of 14 amino acids. Trimming shortened V by 0 bases and J by 9 bases, and 12 bases separated the two germline ends. CDR1 and CDR2 (germline): LGHDT, YNNKEL (reference sequence). Sequencing was performed with immunoSEQ multiplex PCR; in TCRdb, only in-frame clones are kept and a portion is missing. The sample comprises approximately 130,000 clones, 75% to 90% of which are singletons, and under 20% rests with the top ten. The sequencing sample was made of PBMCs or T cells enriched from blood (not recorded which). The chain is built from TRBV3-1 (or the pseudogene TRBV3-2) and TRBJ2-1; D gene ambiguous. The TCR was taken from a man younger than 45 who had recovered from COVID-19. The CDR3 coding sequence is TGTGCCAGCAGCCAAGAACAGTCCGAATCTGAGCAGTTCTTC. Translation gives CASSQEQSESEQFF.